This T cell receptor (beta chain) was captured by sequencing in a study of T cells in Graves' hyperthyroidism and ophthalmopathy. Amplification of TCR beta CDR3 regions used RNA as the template. The study used the HTBI primer set for a first-round RT-PCR of the TCR CDR3. Each CDR3 protein gets one entry after TCRdb re-called the multiplex PCR reads with MiXCR. The top ten clones hold 10% to 13% of a sample with hundreds of thousands of distinct CDR3 sequences, 12% to 15% of them seen once. In this sample, this clonotype turned up many times. What it binds is not known. Study-wide points: Ophthalmopathy, which appeared later, was predicted by the model a median around 6.9 months before onset.

Patients aged 18 to 65 had newly diagnosed hyperthyroidism lasting under 2 months. Clinical symptoms, serum thyroxine, TRAb, thyroid ultrasound and orbital computed tomography informed diagnoses. The germline gives CDR1 MDHEN, CDR2 SYDVKM. Trimming took 7 bases from V and 7 from J, leaving 10 bases between them. The CDR3 contains 11 residues. The chain combines TRBV28 with TRBJ1-2; a possible D gene is TRBD1 (5 bases). What was sequenced was blood. The source is a woman aged 18 to 35 with Graves' hyperthyroidism. As DNA, the CDR3 is TGTGCCAGCATCCAGGGCGGTGGCTACACCTTC. Amino acids: CASIQGGGYTF.